The present TCR beta chain was sequenced within a study of CXCR3-negative and CXCR3-positive naive CD8 T cells. About the study: Sequencing brought in about 150 million TRB reads altogether, and each library got about 1.5 +/- 0.3 million.

Via 5' RACE with UMI labels, TRB cDNA libraries were prepared. TCRdb reworked the 5' RACE reads into one entry per CDR3 protein, no DNA. The sample spans roughly 30,000 distinct CDR3 sequences; the ten largest clones claim about 10%. Study observations and caveats: Fresh PBMCs went into most assays, and CXCR3 expression partly declined after cryopreservation. Memory cells showed distinct TRBV-TRBJ patterns, while the two naive subsets matched.

Details on this clonotype: The antigen is unknown.

Per germline, CDR1 SSHAT and CDR2 FNYEAQ (reference sequence). The CDR3 extends over 13 amino acids. This chain uses TRBV7-7 with TRBJ1-1. The clonotype was recovered from a human donor in good health. Some clones in this sample may be carry-over from other donors' samples. Sequencing input: memory CD8+ T cells from blood. CDR3 loop: CASSLSANTEAFF.